Given below is one TCR beta chain in context. Trimming cost V 3 bases and J 7 bases, with 12 bases left between them. The CDR3 spans 13 residues. Germline V lookup: CDR1 SGHDN, CDR2 FVKESK. The data belong to a study of control samples from healthy donors and cancer patients. TCRdb keeps only in-frame clones here, not all; method: immunoSEQ multiplex PCR. The data contain tens of thousands of clones, 83% of them singletons. V and J are TRBV14 and TRBJ2-5, with TRBD1 as a possible D gene (5 bases). The material sequenced was PBMCs. The sequence came from a man aged 55 to 70 with head and neck cancer. The CDR3 is CASSQWGRMTQYF. The DNA for the CDR3 is TGTGCCAGCAGCCAGTGGGGCCGTATGACCCAGTACTTC.